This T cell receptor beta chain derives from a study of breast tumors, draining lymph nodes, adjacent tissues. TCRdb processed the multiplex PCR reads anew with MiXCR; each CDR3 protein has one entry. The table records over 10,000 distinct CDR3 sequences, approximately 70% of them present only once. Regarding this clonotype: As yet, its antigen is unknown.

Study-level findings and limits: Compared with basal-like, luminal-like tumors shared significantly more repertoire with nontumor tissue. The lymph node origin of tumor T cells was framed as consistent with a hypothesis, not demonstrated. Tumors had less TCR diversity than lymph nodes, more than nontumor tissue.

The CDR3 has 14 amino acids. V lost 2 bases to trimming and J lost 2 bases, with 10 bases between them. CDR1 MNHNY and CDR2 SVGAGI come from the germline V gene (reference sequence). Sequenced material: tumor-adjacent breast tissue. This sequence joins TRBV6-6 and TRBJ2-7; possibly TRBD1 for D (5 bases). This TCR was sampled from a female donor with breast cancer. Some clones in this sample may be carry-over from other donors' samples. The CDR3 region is CASSYPQGPYEQYF. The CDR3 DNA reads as TGTGCCAGCAGTTACCCTCAGGGCCCCTACGAGCAGTACTTC.